The present entry profiles one T cell receptor (beta chain) with its context. This clonotype showed up many times. Its recognized antigen is unknown. No base quality information exists; no much larger clone differs at one position. This specimen comes from a study of human T cells and chemical hapten exposure (TCRdb year 2021). Background for the entire study: The libraries were sequenced as a pool, and the TCR yield per sample differed mostly because of small variations in library volumes within the pool. In alopecia patients, the study followed how the peripheral blood TCR repertoire changed in vivo over primary and secondary sensitization to diphenylcyclopropenone (DPC), a hapten. Both TCR alpha and TCR beta chains were sequenced from each blood RNA sample. Study-wide findings and limitations: The number of TCRs above 1 in 1000 frequency did not change with DPC sensitization; there was no evidence of global repertoire structure alterations. Repeated subsampling changed both the strength of the expansion versus patch-test correlation and the threshold at which the correlation became significant.

The time point label on this specimen signifies: healthy volunteer bleed at 6 weeks. Total RNA was extracted from unfractionated whole blood that had been collected in Tempus Blood RNA tubes. A few healthy volunteers were used as TCR sequencing controls and were bled at day 0, 2 weeks and 6 weeks. V loses 1 base of germline sequence and J loses 10 bases, and the interval between the two ends is 14 bases. CDR1 and CDR2 (SGHAT, FQNNGV) derive from the germline V gene. The CDR3 numbers 14 residues from cysteine through phenylalanine. The retained sequence is limited to the CDR3, 42 bases, with the frame set at the first base. Preparation of the library involved RACE. For sequencing, a NextSeq 500 was employed. During library preparation, unique molecular identifiers were attached to individual cDNA molecules so that TCRs could be counted in a quantitative, reproducible way. In the authors' own workflow: A median of approximately 100,000 TCRs per sample was observed, with a range of roughly 20,000 to 700,000. V, J and CDR3 annotation of the TCR reads was performed with the Decombinator software suite. Every sample was subsampled to the same number of TCRs (28,000) for the PS versus PT1 abundance plots. TCRs were defined as expanded if absent before sensitization and observed at least eight times at the 2-week time point. Starting from the raw public reads, TCRdb applied fastp trimming at Q25, assembled clones with MiXCR and retained in-frame beta chains. Rows with one shared CDR3 protein collapse into an entry with the most common genes and DNA. What appears here as the V and J calls and clone size reflects TCRdb's work, not the paper's. This sample comprises about 65,000 distinct CDR3 sequences, around 6.1% of them detected only once. Together, the top ten hold 3% to 4% of the sample.

This receptor was identified in a female donor in good health. Some clones in this sample may be carry-over from other donors' samples. The sequencing sample was made of whole blood. The chain joins TRBV11-2 to TRBJ2-1; TRBD2 is possibly the D segment (5 matching bases). The CDR3 reads CASSLGTGMEEQFF. The bases are TGTGCCAGCAGCTTAGGAACGGGGATGGAAGAGCAGTTCTTC. With the rest looked up from the reference TRBV11-2 and TRBJ2-1 genes rather than sequenced, the full variable domain is EAGVAQSPRYKIIEKRQSVAFWCNPISGHATLYWYQQILGQGPKLLIQFQNNGVVDDSQLPKDRFSAERLKGVDSTLKIQPAKLEDSAVYLCASSLGTGMEEQFFGPGTRLTVL.